This T cell receptor beta chain was captured by sequencing in a study of vaccination and CD4 T cells after COVID-19. Overall study context: Investigators drew the post-COVID samples a median approximately 100 days after diagnosis, with a range of 35 to 161.

A few counts support this clonotype. The antigen is undetermined. Treatment in this sample: roughly ten-day PBMC culture with coronavirus spike peptide pools or control peptides (ViraFEST assay). Wells that each held 1.5 million to 2 million PBMCs were cultured with 9.5 to 10 IU/ml IL-2 and about 9.8 ug/ml peptide pools. Half the medium was replaced with fresh IL-2 medium on days 3 and 7. The length of the CDR3 is 14 residues. Trimming pared 9 bases from V and 8 bases from J, leaving 19 bases between. CDR1 and CDR2 from the germline V gene are MRHNA and SNTAGT. The Oncomine TCR Beta short-read assay sequenced DNA from cultured CD4+ T cells. Genomic DNA from cultured CD4+ T cells was extracted. Each CDR3 protein gets one entry after TCRdb re-called the PCR reads with MiXCR. This table has about 23,000 distinct CDR3 sequences, 67% appearing once.

The TCR comes from a human donor who received a COVID-19 vaccine. Sequences were derived from CD4+ T cells from blood, cultured in vitro, sampled after SARS-CoV-2 vaccination. This chain joins TRBV6-4 and TRBJ2-2, with D possibly being TRBD1 or TRBD2 (5 bases each). The CDR3 DNA follows: TGTGCCAGTCAAAAGGGGACCGACCTAGGGGAGCTGTTTTTT. Translating gives CASQKGTDLGELFF.